This passage covers 10 T cell receptor beta chains from one sample sequenced in a study of shared clonotypes between healthy human individuals (dated by TCRdb to 2018 to 2021). The library relied on the immunoSEQ multiplex PCR assay. TCRdb re-hosts the immuneACCESS table, in-frame sequences only. Its copies lack some clones; in the studies checked, an unresolved V gene accounts for under half of them, and the cause for the rest is not known. For this sample the table gives hundreds of thousands of clones, of which roughly 83% were detected only once. Together, the top ten hold about 13% of the sample. Sequencing was done on a sample of PBMCs. These receptors were collected from a woman aged 40 to 55 in good health. Some clones in this sample may be carry-over from other donors' samples.

This clone was seen just once. The gene calls are TRBV11-1 and TRBJ1-2; 8 bases map to TRBD1. V shed 3 bases and J 3 bases; nucleotides not matched to a gene: 6. Germline V gene data show CDR1 as SGHAT and CDR2 as FQDESV (reference sequence). The CDR3 covers 15 residues. The CDR3 protein is CASSFSSGGDYGYTF. The CDR3 coding sequence is TGTGCCAGCAGCTTCAGTTCAGGGGGCGACTATGGCTACACCTTC.

This clone appeared once. This chain uses TRBV2 with TRBJ2-7, with 9 bases lining up with TRBD2. CDR3 size: 13 residues. CDR1 is SNHLY, CDR2 FYNNEI, per germline. V lost 3 bases to trimming and J lost 6 bases; unmatched junction nucleotides: 3. For the CDR3, the DNA is TGTGCCAGCAGTGATAGCGGGAGCCGCGAGCAGTACTTC. Its protein is CASSDSGSREQYF.

The rearrangement links TRBV7-9 to TRBJ2-5; D unresolved. With 0 bases removed from V and 5 bases from J, the gap between germline ends came to 13 bases. The CDR3 is 15 amino acids. CDR1 and CDR2 (germline): SEHNR, FQNEAQ (reference sequence). In DNA form, the CDR3 reads TGTGCCAGCAGCTTAGCTGTCGGTGTTTGGGAGACCCAGTACTTC. Translating it yields CASSLAVGVWETQYF.

The chain is built from TRBV28 and TRBJ2-7; D uncertain. This CDR3 has 14 residues. Germline CDR1 reads MDHEN; CDR2 reads SYDVKM. V lost 2 bases, J lost 2 bases, and 10 bases lay in between. Written as DNA, the CDR3 is TGTGCCAGCAGTTTAGGGCGGTTAGCCTACGAGCAGTACTTC. It specifies CASSLGRLAYEQYF.

CDR3 protein: CASSRQGLTAIYF. The CDR3 bases are TGTGCCAGCAGCAGACAGGGGTTAACGGCCATATATTTT. This chain joins TRBV6-5 and TRBJ1-3; TRBD1 matches at 8 bases. Germline CDR1 and CDR2: MNHEY and SVGAGI. V dropped 6 bases and J dropped 11; count of bases not matched to a gene: 9. The CDR3 contains 13 residues.

This chain joins TRBV19 and TRBJ1-5, with 7 bases matching TRBD1. CDR1 and CDR2 (germline): LNHDA, SQIVND (reference sequence). V gave up 8 bases and J gave up 4 bases; unmatched junction bases: 11. The CDR3 has 15 amino acids. This CDR3 reads CASVGVGGRNQPQHF. The CDR3 region has the DNA TGTGCCAGTGTGGGGGTAGGGGGCAGGAATCAGCCCCAGCATTTT.

J is TRBJ2-2 and V is TRBV6-4; D unclear. The V and J ends lost 2 bases and 2 bases respectively, with 3 bases between them. In germline, CDR1 is MRHNA, CDR2 SNTAGT. The CDR3 spans 13 residues. CDR3 protein: CASSDRNTGELFF. The CDR3 DNA follows: TGTGCCAGCAGTGACAGAAACACCGGGGAGCTGTTTTTT.

The genes are TRBV7-2 and TRBJ1-1; D unresolved. This CDR3 has 16 amino acids. V was clipped by 2 bases and J by 0 bases, with 13 bases between them. Germline V gene lookup returns CDR1 SGHTA and CDR2 FQGNSA. CDR3 sequence reads: CASSLYPIELNTEAFF. For the CDR3, the DNA is TGTGCCAGCAGCTTATACCCCATTGAGCTGAACACTGAAGCTTTCTTT.

This rearrangement joins TRBV28 to TRBJ2-1, with D possibly being TRBD1 (5 bases). The V and J ends lost 2 bases and 1 base respectively, with 9 bases between them. Looked up from germline, CDR1 is MDHEN and CDR2 is SYDVKM. This CDR3 region has 15 residues. CDR3: CASSLPGPSYNEQFF. Here the CDR3 DNA reads TGTGCCAGCAGTTTACCAGGGCCTTCCTACAATGAGCAGTTCTTC. Full variable domain (rest looked up from reference TRBV28 and TRBJ2-1): DVKVTQSSRYLVKRTGEKVFLECVQDMDHENMFWYRQDPGLGLRLIYFSYDVKMKEKGDIPEGYSVSREKKERFSLILESASTNQTSMYLCASSLPGPSYNEQFFGPGTRLTVL.

The chain uses TRBV4-1 and TRBJ2-1; 12 bases align to TRBD2. Trimming removed 4 bases from V and 6 bases from J; junction bases left unmatched: 4. Germline V lookup: CDR1 MGHRA, CDR2 YSYEKL. The CDR3 is made up of 15 amino acids. Written as DNA, the CDR3 is TGCGCCAGCAGCCTAGGACTAGCGGGACTCAATGAGCAGTTCTTC. As protein: CASSLGLAGLNEQFF.